Listed here are 28 T cell receptor beta chains from one sample, sequenced in a study of T cell responses to AZD1222 COVID-19 vaccine. The protocol was immunoSEQ multiplex PCR, while the TCRdb copy is restricted to in-frame clones and leaves out a portion. The table has some 140,000 clones, 86% seen once. The source was peripheral blood, collected on day 0 of MenACWY control vaccination. The receptors originated from an adult in good health.

V is TRBV4-2 and J is TRBJ2-7; D not certain. Germline V CDR1 and CDR2: LGHNA, YNFKEQ. This CDR3 comprises 13 residues. The V gene lost 0 bases and the J gene lost 7 bases, with 10 bases spanning the gap. The CDR3 DNA reads as TGTGCCAGCAGCCAAGATTCGGGTAAGGAGCAGTACTTC. Protein: CASSQDSGKEQYF.

CDR3 in DNA: TGTGCCTGGAGCGATCCTGTCAGCTGGGAAAACTATGGCTACACCTTC. Translating gives CAWSDPVSWENYGYTF. This sequence joins TRBV30 and TRBJ1-2; D not certain. Between the trimmed V and J ends, which lost 3 bases and 2 bases, there was a span of 19 bases. CDR3 length equals 16 residues. Germline CDR1 reads GTSNPN; CDR2 reads SVGIG (reference sequence).

This clone appeared a few times. The chain joins TRBV5-6 to TRBJ2-7; D is uncertain. Per the germline V gene, CDR1 is SGHDT and CDR2 is YYEEEE. The CDR3 has 15 residues. Trimming removed 4 bases from V and 0 bases from J, with 14 bases in between. CDR3 protein: CASSAGRPSSYEQYF. CDR3 coding DNA: TGTGCCAGCAGCGCTGGACGGCCGAGCTCCTACGAGCAGTACTTC.

The rearrangement uses TRBV6-5 and TRBJ1-1; the match to TRBD1 covers 9 bases. CDR1 MNHEY and CDR2 SVGAGI come from the germline V gene. Trimming took 6 bases from V and 8 from J; bases not matched to a gene: 7. The CDR3 length is 13 residues. The CDR3 loop reads CASRGDRVLEAFF. The CDR3 bases are TGTGCCAGCAGGGGGGACAGGGTACTGGAAGCTTTCTTT.

V and J are TRBV4-1 and TRBJ1-2, with 9 bases fitting TRBD1. Germline V gene lookup returns CDR1 MGHRA and CDR2 YSYEKL. CDR3 length equals 17 residues. Trimming took 4 bases from V and 4 from J; bases not matched to a gene: 13. CDR3 sequence: CASSLEEQGAQGYGYTF. CDR3 nucleotides: TGCGCCAGCAGCCTAGAGGAACAGGGGGCCCAGGGCTATGGCTACACCTTC.

V and J are TRBV24-1 and TRBJ1-2, with D tentatively TRBD1 (5 bases). V lost 2 bases, J lost 5 bases, and 17 bases lay in between. Germline CDR1 reads KGHDR; CDR2 reads SFDVKD. The CDR3 runs 16 residues. In DNA form, the CDR3 reads TGTGCCACCAGTGATTCCAAGTGGGGCGCTGGATATGGCTACACCTTC. This translates into CATSDSKWGAGYGYTF.

This clone was counted a single time. The chain has TRBV1 and TRBJ2-5; the table gives TRBD2 as D, unverified against the DNA. TRBV1 is shown as a pseudogene. The CDR3 covers 14 residues. The CDR3 DNA follows: TGCACCAGCATGAGGACTAGCGGGGGAGAGACCCAGTACTTC. It encodes CTSMRTSGGETQYF.

The CDR3 DNA reads as TGCAGTGCTAGTGGGCTAGCGGGGGGCGGAGAGACCCAGTACTTC. Its protein is CSASGLAGGGETQYF. V and J are TRBV20-1 and TRBJ2-5, with 11 bases matching TRBD2. V lost 3 bases to trimming and J lost 4 bases; unmatched junction nucleotides: 7. Germline-derived CDR1 and CDR2 are DFQATT and SNEGSKA (reference sequence). The CDR3 runs 15 residues.

In its sample, this clone was seen once. This chain joins TRBV6-5 and TRBJ1-5; D unclear. The CDR3 has 15 amino acids. Trimming left V 5 bases short and J 3 bases short, with 14 bases between. Germline V gene sequence: CDR1 MNHEY, CDR2 SVGAGI. The CDR3 here is CASSRLNTDNQPQHF. The CDR3 nucleotides read TGTGCCAGCAGTCGCCTCAACACGGACAATCAGCCCCAGCATTTT.

The chain recombines TRBV20-1 with TRBJ2-5; D is uncertain. Germline CDR1 reads DFQATT; CDR2 reads SNEGSKA (reference sequence). The length of the CDR3 is 14 residues. V was pared by 3 bases and J by 2 bases, with 13 bases between. CDR3 protein: CSASRWGSQETQYF. The DNA of the CDR3 is TGCAGTGCTAGTCGGTGGGGATCTCAAGAGACCCAGTACTTC.

The CDR3 spells CASRPWTSGPNTGELFF. CDR3 in DNA: TGTGCCAGCAGACCATGGACTAGCGGGCCGAACACCGGGGAGCTGTTTTTT. The V gene is TRBV28, the J gene TRBJ2-2, with 11 nucleotides matching TRBD2. V was pared by 6 bases and J by 0 bases, with 6 bases of the junction left unmatched. This CDR3 has 17 residues. Germline V lookup: CDR1 MDHEN, CDR2 SYDVKM.

J is TRBJ2-2 and V is TRBV25-1, with D hard to call. This CDR3 spans 15 amino acids. CDR1 is MGHDK, CDR2 SYGVNS, per germline. Trimming stripped 3 bases from V and 4 bases from J, with 12 bases between. The CDR3: CASSDSGPFTGELFF. The CDR3 DNA is TGTGCCAGCAGTGACTCCGGGCCCTTCACCGGGGAGCTGTTTTTT.

V is TRBV11-2 and J is TRBJ1-1; D uncertain. The germline V gene has CDR1 SGHAT and CDR2 FQNNGV. The CDR3 covers 13 residues. V lost 3 bases to trimming and J lost 0 bases, with 5 bases between them. CDR3 loop: CASSFKLNTEAFF. CDR3 sequence (DNA): TGTGCCAGCAGCTTTAAGTTGAACACTGAAGCTTTCTTT.

The chain links TRBV24-1 to TRBJ2-3; a possible D gene is TRBD2 (5 bases). The V end lost 9 bases, the J end lost 2 bases, and 8 bases lay between the germline ends. The CDR3 spans 12 residues. Germline V gene sequence: CDR1 KGHDR, CDR2 SFDVKD. CDR3 bases: TGTGCCACCTCGGGGTACACAGATACGCAGTATTTT. Translating gives CATSGYTDTQYF.

This chain joins TRBV2 and TRBJ2-7, with 7 bases fitting TRBD1. The CDR3 spans 12 residues. V dropped 6 bases and J dropped 7; count of bases not matched to a gene: 6. Germline V CDR1 and CDR2: SNHLY, FYNNEI. The CDR3: CASRRDSREQYV. Written as DNA, the CDR3 is TGTGCCAGCAGGAGGGACAGTCGGGAGCAGTACGTC.

This clone was seen more than once but under ten times. The rearrangement joins TRBV28 to TRBJ1-5; D is undetermined. Germline V lookup: CDR1 MDHEN, CDR2 SYDVKM. Trimming removed 6 bases at V and 2 bases at J, with 14 bases between. CDR3 size: 15 residues. This chain's CDR3 is CASSTSEGGNQPQHF. The CDR3 nucleotides are TGTGCCAGCAGCACTTCAGAGGGAGGCAATCAGCCCCAGCATTTT.

This clone was counted a single time. The chain joins TRBV11-3 to TRBJ1-1, with 10 bases fitting TRBD1. Trimming took 5 bases from V and 1 from J; bases not matched to a gene: 4. Germline V gene sequence: CDR1 SGHNT, CDR2 YENEEA. The CDR3 spans 15 residues. CDR3: CASSPGQGENTEAFF. In DNA, the CDR3 is TGTGCCAGCAGCCCAGGACAGGGGGAGAACACTGAAGCTTTCTTT. Filled out from reference TRBV11-3 and TRBJ1-1, the complete variable domain reads EAGVVQSPRYKIIEKKQPVAFWCNPISGHNTLYWYLQNLGQGPELLIRYENEEAVDDSQLPKDRFSAERLKGVDSTLKIQPAELGDSAVYLCASSPGQGENTEAFFGQGTRLTVV.

The rearrangement uses TRBV19 and TRBJ1-2; no firm D call. Trimming left V 11 bases short and J 8 bases short, with 12 bases between. The CDR3 length is 10 residues. The germline CDR1 and CDR2 sequences are LNHDA and SQIVND (reference sequence). CDR3 region: CAGDYDGYTF. DNA of the CDR3: TGTGCCGGAGATTATGACGGCTACACCTTC.

In the case of this clone: This sample includes further DNA sequences coding for the same CDR3. This chain links TRBV6-5 with TRBJ1-3; D gene unclear. From germline, CDR1 is MNHEY and CDR2 SVGAGI. Deletions cut 0 bases from V and 0 bases from J, with 6 bases between. The CDR3 runs 15 residues. The CDR3 region has the DNA TGTGCCAGCAGTTACTCCCCAGGCTCTGGAAACACCATATATTTT. Amino acid sequence: CASSYSPGSGNTIYF.

V gene TRBV12-5 combines with J gene TRBJ1-5; D gene uncertain. Trimming stripped 2 bases from V and 1 base from J, with 9 bases between. Germline V CDR1 and CDR2: LGHNT, FRNRAP. This CDR3 region has 15 residues. The CDR3 DNA reads as TGTGCTAGTGGTTTGCGGGATCGGAGCAATCAGCCCCAGCATTTT. Translated: CASGLRDRSNQPQHF.

The chain is built from TRBV4-1 and TRBJ2-1, with D uncertain. The CDR3 contains 11 residues. The germline CDR1 and CDR2 sequences are MGHRA and YSYEKL. V lost 2 bases and J lost 8, with 4 bases in between. CDR3 amino acids: CASSQYYEQFF. The CDR3 DNA reads TGCGCCAGCAGCCAATACTATGAGCAGTTCTTC.

The CDR3 loop reads CASSPSWASSYNSPLHF. The CDR3 DNA reads TGTGCCAGCAGCCCATCATGGGCGAGCTCCTATAATTCACCCCTCCACTTT. This chain joins TRBV3-1 (or the pseudogene TRBV3-2) and TRBJ1-6; D gene ambiguous. The CDR3 is made up of 17 amino acids. The V gene's germline CDR1 is LGHDT and CDR2 YNNKEL (reference sequence). V was cut by 4 bases and J by 0 bases, with 13 bases left in between.

V and J are TRBV7-3 and TRBJ1-3; 7 bases map to TRBD1. With V trimmed by 5 bases and J by 1 base, 2 bases remained unmatched. Per the germline V gene, CDR1 is SGHTA and CDR2 is FQGTGA. The CDR3 loop spans 14 amino acids. The CDR3 DNA is TGTGCCAGCAGCCCCAGGGGGTCTGGAAACACCATATATTTT. Protein product: CASSPRGSGNTIYF. Variable domain in full (rest from reference TRBV7-3 and TRBJ1-3): GAGVSQTPSNKVTEKGKYVELRCDPISGHTALYWYRQSLGQGPEFLIYFQGTGAADDSGLPNDRFFAVRPEGSVSTLKIQRTERGDSAVYLCASSPRGSGNTIYFGEGSWLTVV.

This chain's CDR3 is CASSFPQETQYF. The CDR3 nucleotides are TGTGCCAGCAGCTTCCCCCAAGAGACCCAGTACTTC. V is TRBV5-6 and J is TRBJ2-5; D is unresolved. This CDR3 is built from 12 residues. V lost 2 bases and J 1 base, leaving 3 bases between the germline ends. Germline CDR1 SGHDT, CDR2 YYEEEE.

The V and J genes are TRBV28 and TRBJ2-1; TRBD1 matches 8 bases. The CDR3 has 16 amino acids. V trimming: 3 bases; J trimming: 5 bases; junction bases outside the gene matches: 9. Germline V lookup: CDR1 MDHEN, CDR2 SYDVKM. CDR3 sequence reads: CASSFLRGQGNNEQFF. CDR3 nucleotide sequence: TGTGCCAGCAGTTTCCTACGTGGACAGGGAAACAATGAGCAGTTCTTC.

This chain links TRBV20-1 with TRBJ2-4; either TRBD1 or TRBD2 may supply D (5 bases each). Germline V lookup: CDR1 DFQATT, CDR2 SNEGSKA (reference sequence). Trimming left V 3 bases short and J 5 bases short, with 17 bases between. The CDR3 has 15 amino acids. CDR3 coding DNA: TGCAGTGCTAGTCCACCCGGGACCAGTCAAAACATTCAGTACTTC. Translated: CSASPPGTSQNIQYF.

The V call is TRBV19, the J call TRBJ1-1; D remains ambiguous. This CDR3 spans 13 amino acids. V lost 8 bases and J lost 5, with 15 bases in between. The germline V gene has CDR1 LNHDA and CDR2 SQIVND (reference sequence). DNA of the CDR3: TGTGCCAGTTCATCGGGGTTCGAGACTGAAGCTTTCTTT. Its translation: CASSSGFETEAFF.

The chain carries TRBV5-1 and TRBJ2-7; no clear D gene. The CDR3 contains 15 residues. V dropped 5 bases and J dropped 0 bases, with 15 bases sitting between them. Germline-derived CDR1 and CDR2 are SGHRS and YFSETQ. DNA for the CDR3: TGCGCCAGCAGGGTTGGGGTTGGGAACTCCTACGAGCAGTACGTC. Translated: CASRVGVGNSYEQYV.